This T cell receptor beta chain was captured in a study of OX40 agonist ivuxolimab in advanced cancers. Across the study: Mean age 60 years, range about 20 to 90; about 85% male.

The CDR3 consists of 16 residues. The germline gives CDR1 SGHDT, CDR2 YYEEEE. Germline trimming cut 4 bases from V and 6 bases from J; bases unmatched to any gene: 10. This clone was recorded only once. Its antigen is still unknown. Baseline, cycle 4 day 1, and cycle 7 day 1 were the blood sampling points. Some clones are missing from TCRdb's copy, which holds only in-frame ones; the method was immunoSEQ multiplex PCR. The data show roughly 40,000 clones, with roughly 87% seen just once and around 20% held by the top ten. Points from the study as a whole: Expanded peripheral T cell antigen specificity was not determined. Partial responders dosed at 0.1-3.0 mg/kg displayed clonal expansion ranking among the lowest.

This TCR was sampled from an adult with an advanced solid tumor such as melanoma, head and neck, liver or kidney cancer. The starting material was CD4+ or CD8+ T cells sorted from blood, obtained in a trial of the OX40 agonist ivuxolimab. The chain uses TRBV5-6 and TRBJ2-1; 10 bases match TRBD1. In DNA form, the CDR3 reads TGTGCCAGCAGCACAAGACAGGGGGCGAATCCCAATGAGCAGTTCTTC. Its protein is CASSTRQGANPNEQFF.